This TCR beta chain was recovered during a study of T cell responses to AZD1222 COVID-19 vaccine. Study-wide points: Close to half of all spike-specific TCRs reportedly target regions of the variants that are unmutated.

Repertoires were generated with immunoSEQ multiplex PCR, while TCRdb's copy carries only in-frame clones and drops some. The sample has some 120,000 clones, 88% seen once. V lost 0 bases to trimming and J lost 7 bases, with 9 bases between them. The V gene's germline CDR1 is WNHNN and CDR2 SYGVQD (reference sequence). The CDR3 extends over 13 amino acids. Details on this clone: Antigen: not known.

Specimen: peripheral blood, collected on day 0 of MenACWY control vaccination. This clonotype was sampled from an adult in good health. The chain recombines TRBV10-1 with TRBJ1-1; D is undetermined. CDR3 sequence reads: CASSESGRLEAFF. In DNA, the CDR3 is TGCGCCAGCAGTGAGTCGGGTCGACTTGAAGCTTTCTTT.